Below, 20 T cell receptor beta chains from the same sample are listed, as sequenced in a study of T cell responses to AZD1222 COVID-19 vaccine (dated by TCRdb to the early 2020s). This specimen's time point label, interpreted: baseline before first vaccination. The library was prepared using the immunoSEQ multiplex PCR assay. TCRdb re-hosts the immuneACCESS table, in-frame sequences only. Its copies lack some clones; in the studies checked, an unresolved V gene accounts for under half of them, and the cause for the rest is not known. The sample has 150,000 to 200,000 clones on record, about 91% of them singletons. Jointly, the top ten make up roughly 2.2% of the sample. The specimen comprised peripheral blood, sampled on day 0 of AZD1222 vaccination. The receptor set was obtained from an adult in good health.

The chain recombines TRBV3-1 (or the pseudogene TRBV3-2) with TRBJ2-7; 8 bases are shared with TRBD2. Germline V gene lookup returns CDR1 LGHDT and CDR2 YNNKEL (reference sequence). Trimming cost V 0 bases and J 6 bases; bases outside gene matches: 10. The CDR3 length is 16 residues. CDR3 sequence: CASSQDSAGGVAEQYF. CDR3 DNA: TGTGCCAGCAGCCAAGACTCGGCGGGAGGCGTGGCCGAGCAGTACTTC.

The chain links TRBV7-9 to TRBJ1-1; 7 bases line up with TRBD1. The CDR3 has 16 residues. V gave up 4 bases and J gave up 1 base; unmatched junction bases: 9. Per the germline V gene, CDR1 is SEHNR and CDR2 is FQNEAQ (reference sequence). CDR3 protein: CASSSVPDRANTEAFF. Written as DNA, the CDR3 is TGTGCCAGCAGCTCGGTCCCTGACAGGGCGAACACTGAAGCTTTCTTT.

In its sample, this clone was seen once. CDR3 DNA sequence: TGTGCCAGCAGTTCTTTGTGGGGGAATCAGCCCCAGCATTTT. Translating gives CASSSLWGNQPQHF. The V and J genes are TRBV6-5 and TRBJ1-5, with D perhaps matching TRBD1 (5 bases). V was trimmed by 4 bases and J by 4 bases, leaving 11 bases between them. This CDR3 spans 14 amino acids. The V gene's germline CDR1 is MNHEY and CDR2 SVGAGI.

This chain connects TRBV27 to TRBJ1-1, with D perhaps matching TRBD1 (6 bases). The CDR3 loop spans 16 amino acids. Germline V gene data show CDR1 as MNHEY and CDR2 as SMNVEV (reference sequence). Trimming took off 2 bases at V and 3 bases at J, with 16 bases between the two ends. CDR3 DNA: TGTGCCAGCAGTTTAAGGCAATTAAAGGGGGACACTGAAGCTTTCTTT. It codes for CASSLRQLKGDTEAFF.

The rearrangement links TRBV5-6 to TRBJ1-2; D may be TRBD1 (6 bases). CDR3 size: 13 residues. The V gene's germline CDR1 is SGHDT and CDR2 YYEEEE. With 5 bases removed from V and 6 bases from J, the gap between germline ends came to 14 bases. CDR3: CASSQDRYNGYTF. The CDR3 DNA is TGTGCCAGCAGTCAAGACAGGTATAATGGCTACACCTTC.

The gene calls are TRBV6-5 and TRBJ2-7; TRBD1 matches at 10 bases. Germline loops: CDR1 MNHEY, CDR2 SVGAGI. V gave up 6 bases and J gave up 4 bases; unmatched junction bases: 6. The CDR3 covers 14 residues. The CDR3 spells CASRTTGGFYEQYF. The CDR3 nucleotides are TGTGCCAGCAGGACGACAGGGGGCTTTTACGAGCAGTACTTC.

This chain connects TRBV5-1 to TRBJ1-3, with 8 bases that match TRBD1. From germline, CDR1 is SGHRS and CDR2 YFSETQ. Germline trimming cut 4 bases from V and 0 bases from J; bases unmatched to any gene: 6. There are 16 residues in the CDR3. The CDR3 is CASSAGQGPSGNTIYF. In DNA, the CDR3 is TGCGCCAGCAGCGCCGGACAGGGACCCTCTGGAAACACCATATATTTT.

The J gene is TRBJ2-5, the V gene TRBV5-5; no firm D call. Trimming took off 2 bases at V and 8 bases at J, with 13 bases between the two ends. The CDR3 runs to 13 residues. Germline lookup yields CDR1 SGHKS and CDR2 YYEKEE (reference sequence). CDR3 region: CASSLRTRDTQYF. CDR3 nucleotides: TGTGCCAGCAGCTTACGAACCCGAGATACCCAGTACTTC.

CDR3 nucleotides: TGTGCCAGCAGCTCGGGTCCCACCGGGGAGCTGTTTTTT. As protein: CASSSGPTGELFF. V is TRBV7-3 and J is TRBJ2-2; D gene unclear. Between the trimmed V and J ends, which lost 4 bases and 4 bases, there was a span of 7 bases. The CDR3 is made up of 13 amino acids. Germline lookup yields CDR1 SGHTA and CDR2 FQGTGA.

The CDR3 protein is CASSTGTSGRAAEQFF. The CDR3 nucleotides read TGTGCCAGCAGTACCGGGACTAGCGGGAGGGCCGCTGAGCAGTTCTTC. This chain links TRBV28 with TRBJ2-1; 16 bases are shared with TRBD2. The germline gives CDR1 MDHEN, CDR2 SYDVKM. The CDR3 loop spans 16 amino acids. Unmatched junction bases numbered 7, after V lost 5 bases and J lost 9 bases.

The CDR3 DNA is TGTGCCAGCAGTTTACTGGGGGGCAGCAATCAGCCCCAGCATTTT. Residues: CASSLLGGSNQPQHF. V gene TRBV28 combines with J gene TRBJ1-5; the D gene is possibly TRBD1 (6 bases). Trimming took 2 bases from V and 1 from J, leaving 9 bases between them. The CDR3 is 15 amino acids. Germline-derived CDR1 and CDR2 are MDHEN and SYDVKM.

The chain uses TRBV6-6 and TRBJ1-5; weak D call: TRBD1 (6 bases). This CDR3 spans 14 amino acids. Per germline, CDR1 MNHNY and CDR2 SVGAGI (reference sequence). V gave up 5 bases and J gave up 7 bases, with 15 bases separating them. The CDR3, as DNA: TGTGCCAGCAGTCATGGGGGGGCTGAACAGCCCCAGCATTTT. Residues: CASSHGGAEQPQHF.

This CDR3 reads CASSSTLGRGLAGVREQFF. The CDR3 coding sequence is TGTGCCAGCAGCTCTACACTCGGGAGGGGACTAGCGGGAGTCCGGGAGCAGTTCTTC. The genes are TRBV11-3 and TRBJ2-1; 14 nucleotides match TRBD2. The ends lost 4 bases at V and 10 bases at J; junction bases unmatched: 18. The CDR3 runs to 19 residues. Germline loops: CDR1 SGHNT, CDR2 YENEEA.

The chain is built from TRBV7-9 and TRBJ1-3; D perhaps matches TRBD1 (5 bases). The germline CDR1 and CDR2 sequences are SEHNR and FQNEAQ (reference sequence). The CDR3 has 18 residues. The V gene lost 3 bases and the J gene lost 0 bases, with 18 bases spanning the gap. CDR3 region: CASSFPTGPTSSGNTIYF. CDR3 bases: TGTGCCAGCAGCTTTCCTACGGGACCCACCAGCTCTGGAAACACCATATATTTT.

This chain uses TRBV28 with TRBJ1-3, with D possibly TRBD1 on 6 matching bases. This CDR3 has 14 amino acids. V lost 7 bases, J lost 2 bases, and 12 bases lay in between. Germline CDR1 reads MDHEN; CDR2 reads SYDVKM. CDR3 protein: CASTGEGAGNTIYF. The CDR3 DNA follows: TGTGCCAGCACTGGTGAGGGGGCTGGAAACACCATATATTTT.

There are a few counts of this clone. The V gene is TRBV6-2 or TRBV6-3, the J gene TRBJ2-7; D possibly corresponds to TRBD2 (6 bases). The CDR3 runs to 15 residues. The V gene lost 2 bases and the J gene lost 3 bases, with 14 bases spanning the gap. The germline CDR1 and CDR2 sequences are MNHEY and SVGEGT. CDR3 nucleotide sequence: TGTGCCAGCAGTTACCCCTCCTCGGGACTCTACGAGCAGTACTTC. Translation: CASSYPSSGLYEQYF.

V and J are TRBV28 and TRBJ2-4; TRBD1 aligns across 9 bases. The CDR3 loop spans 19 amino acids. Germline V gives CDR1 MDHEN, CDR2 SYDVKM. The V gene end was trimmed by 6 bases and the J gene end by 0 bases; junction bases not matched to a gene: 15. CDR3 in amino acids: CASSLWTGQGRRAKNIQYF. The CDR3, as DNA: TGTGCCAGCAGCCTTTGGACTGGACAGGGGCGACGAGCCAAAAACATTCAGTACTTC. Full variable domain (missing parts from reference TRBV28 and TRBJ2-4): DVKVTQSSRYLVKRTGEKVFLECVQDMDHENMFWYRQDPGLGLRLIYFSYDVKMKEKGDIPEGYSVSREKKERFSLILESASTNQTSMYLCASSLWTGQGRRAKNIQYFGAGTRLSVL.

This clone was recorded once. The CDR3: CAISDPRLLGETQYF. The DNA for the CDR3 is TGTGCCATCAGTGACCCGAGGCTTCTAGGAGAGACCCAGTACTTC. This chain connects TRBV10-3 to TRBJ2-5; D unresolved. The CDR3 has 15 residues. Per germline, CDR1 ENHRY and CDR2 SYGVKD. Trimming cost V 3 bases and J 4 bases, with 15 bases left between them.

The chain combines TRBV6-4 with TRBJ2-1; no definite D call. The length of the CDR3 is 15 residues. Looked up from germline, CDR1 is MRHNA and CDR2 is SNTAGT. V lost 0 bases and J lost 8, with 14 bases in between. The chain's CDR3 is CASSDSSVSCDEQFF. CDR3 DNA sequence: TGTGCCAGCAGTGACTCGAGCGTGAGTTGCGATGAGCAGTTCTTC.

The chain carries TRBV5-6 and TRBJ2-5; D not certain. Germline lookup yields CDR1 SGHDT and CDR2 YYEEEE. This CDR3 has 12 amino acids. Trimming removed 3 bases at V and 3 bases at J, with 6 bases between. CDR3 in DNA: TGTGCCAGCAGCTGGACCGAAGAGACCCAGTACTTC. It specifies CASSWTEETQYF.